The present entry profiles one T cell receptor (beta chain) with its context. The data were taken from a study of blood T cell repertoires in COVID-19. Across the whole study: Material from acute and convalescent COVID-19 was sourced from the United States, Italy and Spain.

The method was immunoSEQ multiplex PCR; TCRdb's version includes in-frame clones alone and lacks a portion of them. This sample yields about 400,000 clones, of which about 90% are seen a single time; 1.7% belongs to the top ten. Trimming removed 3 bases from V and 2 bases from J; junction bases left unmatched: 6. Germline V gene lookup returns CDR1 LNHDA and CDR2 SQIVND (reference sequence). This CDR3 spans 16 amino acids. Researchers sorted participants into cohorts using their self-reported clinical history. Sample: PBMCs or T cells enriched from blood (not recorded which). V and J are TRBV19 and TRBJ1-5, with 8 bases that match TRBD1. The source of this sequence is a woman in her twenties or thirties who had recovered from COVID-19. The DNA for the CDR3 is TGTGCCAGTAGTATCCTGACAGGGGACGGCAATCAGCCCCAGCATTTT. As protein: CASSILTGDGNQPQHF.